The source of this T cell receptor (beta chain) is a study of control samples from healthy donors and cancer patients. Trimming stripped 1 base from V and 7 bases from J, with 13 bases between. The CDR3 covers 14 residues. Germline V gene data show CDR1 as MGHDK and CDR2 as SYGVNS. Profiled with immunoSEQ multiplex PCR; TCRdb holds only in-frame clones, not every one. The table shows over 100,000 clones, with more than 70% occurring only once. The V and J genes are TRBV25-1 and TRBJ1-1, with D possibly matching TRBD1 (5 bases). The TCR originated in a man aged 40-49 years in good health. The sample was blood. The CDR3 DNA reads TGTGCCAGCAGTGAATTCGGGACGGGAAATGAAGCTTTCTTT. This codes for CASSEFGTGNEAFF.